This record covers a single TCR beta chain. These data are taken from a study of T cell changes during pregnancy in multiple sclerosis. The germline CDR1 and CDR2 sequences are MNHEY and SVGAGI. There are 15 residues in the CDR3. Germline trimming cut 6 bases from V and 0 bases from J; bases unmatched to any gene: 4. Sequencing used immunoSEQ multiplex PCR; TCRdb keeps in-frame clones, though not all of them. The data contain about 29,000 clones, 70% to 90% of them singletons. This receptor was obtained from a female donor with multiple sclerosis, enrolled in a pregnancy study. The specimen was CD8+ T cells from peripheral blood mononuclear cells, collected after pregnancy. The J gene is TRBJ1-3, the V gene TRBV6-5; 8 positions match TRBD1. The CDR3 nucleotides are TGTGCCAGCAGCAATACAGGGGGCTCTGGAAACACCATATATTTT. As protein: CASSNTGGSGNTIYF.